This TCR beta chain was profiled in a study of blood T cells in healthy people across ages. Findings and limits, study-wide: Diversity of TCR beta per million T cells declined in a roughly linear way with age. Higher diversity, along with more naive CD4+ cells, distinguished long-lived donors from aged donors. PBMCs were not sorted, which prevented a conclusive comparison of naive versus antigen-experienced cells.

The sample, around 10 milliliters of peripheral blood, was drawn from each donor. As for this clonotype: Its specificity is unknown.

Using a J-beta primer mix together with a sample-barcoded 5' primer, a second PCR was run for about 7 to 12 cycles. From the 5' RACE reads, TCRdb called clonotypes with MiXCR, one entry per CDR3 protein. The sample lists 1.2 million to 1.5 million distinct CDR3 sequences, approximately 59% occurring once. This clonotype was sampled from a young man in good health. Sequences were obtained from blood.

The CDR3 reads CASSELTGDPYEQYF. CDR3 DNA: TGTGCCAGCAGCGAATTGACAGGGGACCCCTACGAGCAGTACTTC. This chain uses TRBV12-3 or TRBV12-4 with TRBJ2-7; the match to TRBD1 covers 8 bases. This CDR3 comprises 15 residues. J was trimmed by 2 bases and V by 6 bases; bases with no gene match: 9.